The 21 T cell receptor beta chains below all came from one sample that was sequenced in a study of graft-versus-host responses after intestinal transplantation. Using immunoSEQ multiplex PCR, the repertoire was profiled, and TCRdb retains in-frame clones only, with some absent. The sample yields roughly 40,000 clones, around 90% seen once. The sequences come from PBMCs, collected 524 days after transplant. These receptor sequences come from a human patient who received an intestinal transplant, so some T cells may come from the graft donor.

The V and J genes are TRBV15 and TRBJ2-5; 10 positions agree with TRBD2. Trimming took 0 bases from V and 3 from J; bases not matched to a gene: 1. Germline-derived CDR1 and CDR2 are LNHNV and YYDKDF (reference sequence). CDR3 length: 15 residues. This chain's CDR3 is CATSREAGGKETQYF. The CDR3 region has the DNA TGTGCCACCAGCAGAGAAGCGGGAGGGAAAGAGACCCAGTACTTC.

V usage is TRBV15 and J usage is TRBJ1-1; possibly TRBD1 for D (6 bases). Trimming shortened V by 0 bases and J by 1 base, and 9 bases separated the two germline ends. The CDR3 extends over 15 amino acids. Germline loops: CDR1 LNHNV, CDR2 YYDKDF (reference sequence). CDR3 DNA sequence: TGTGCCACCAGCAGAGAGGGGGGCTCGAACACTGAAGCTTTCTTT. It encodes CATSREGGSNTEAFF.

This chain joins TRBV28 and TRBJ1-2, with 9 bases identical to TRBD1. CDR1 and CDR2 from the germline V gene are MDHEN and SYDVKM. The CDR3 is 19 residues long. V was clipped by 4 bases and J by 6 bases; unmatched bases: 21. CDR3 amino acids: CASSYRQTLAGQGGDGYTF. As DNA, the CDR3 is TGTGCCAGCAGTTACCGACAGACCCTGGCGGGACAGGGTGGAGATGGCTACACCTTC.

This sequence joins TRBV7-9 and TRBJ1-2; weak D call: TRBD1 (6 bases). CDR1 is SEHNR, CDR2 FQNEAQ, per germline (reference sequence). The length of the CDR3 is 14 residues. V was clipped by 5 bases and J by 6 bases, with 16 bases between them. Written as DNA, the CDR3 is TGTGCCAGCAGCCAAGTCCCGGGACATCATGGCTACACCTTC. Translation: CASSQVPGHHGYTF. The variable domain in full, with the rest retrieved from reference TRBV7-9 and TRBJ1-2, is DTGVSQNPRHKITKRGQNVTFRCDPISEHNRLYWYRQTLGQGPEFLTYFQNEAQLEKSRLLSDRFSAERPKGSFSTLEIQRTEQGDSAMYLCASSQVPGHHGYTFGSGTRLTVV.

This chain joins TRBV5-1 and TRBJ2-3; D is possibly TRBD2 (6 bases). V was clipped by 3 bases and J by 2 bases, with 16 bases between them. The germline gives CDR1 SGHRS, CDR2 YFSETQ. CDR3 size: 16 residues. CDR3 region: CASSSALASSTDTQYF. The CDR3 region has the DNA TGCGCCAGCAGCTCAGCCCTAGCGTCCTCCACAGATACGCAGTATTTT.

The V gene is TRBV10-3, the J gene TRBJ1-3; D is uncertain. CDR1 and CDR2 from the germline V gene are ENHRY and SYGVKD. The CDR3 contains 14 residues. Trimming cost V 6 bases and J 3 bases, with 12 bases left between them. CDR3 region: CAIRPGWDGNTIYF. DNA of the CDR3: TGTGCCATCAGGCCAGGTTGGGATGGAAACACCATATATTTT.

V and J are TRBV7-3 and TRBJ2-5; D uncertain. Germline CDR1 SGHTA, CDR2 FQGTGA. CDR3 length: 13 residues. V gave up 5 bases and J gave up 7 bases, with 14 bases separating them. CDR3 sequence reads: CASSLVSSGTQYF. In nucleotides, the CDR3 is TGTGCCAGCAGCCTCGTTAGCTCGGGGACCCAGTACTTC.

CDR3 sequence (DNA): TGTGCCAGCAGCTTAGATCCCCTCGGAAAGGGGGGGGATTACGAGCAGTACTTC. This encodes CASSLDPLGKGGDYEQYF. V usage is TRBV11-2 and J usage is TRBJ2-7; tentatively, D is TRBD2 (7 bases). The CDR3 consists of 18 residues. CDR1 and CDR2 from the germline V gene are SGHAT and FQNNGV. V was trimmed by 0 bases and J by 4 bases, leaving 22 bases between them. The full variable domain, rest sourced from reference TRBV11-2 and TRBJ2-7, is EAGVAQSPRYKIIEKRQSVAFWCNPISGHATLYWYQQILGQGPKLLIQFQNNGVVDDSQLPKDRFSAERLKGVDSTLKIQPAKLEDSAVYLCASSLDPLGKGGDYEQYFGPGTRLTVT.

The chain employs TRBV14 and TRBJ2-7; 14 bases are shared with TRBD2. This CDR3 spans 14 amino acids. J was trimmed by 6 bases and V by 3 bases; bases with no gene match: 1. The germline V gene encodes CDR1 SGHDN and CDR2 FVKESK. CDR3 sequence: CASSQTSGRAEQYF. In DNA form, the CDR3 reads TGTGCCAGCAGCCAGACTAGCGGGAGGGCCGAGCAGTACTTC.

The chain uses TRBV7-9 and TRBJ1-1, with a weak D call TRBD1 (6 bases). CDR1 is SEHNR and CDR2 is FQNEAQ in the germline V gene (reference sequence). Trimming shortened V by 5 bases and J by 6 bases, and 13 bases separated the two germline ends. This CDR3 contains 13 residues. The DNA for the CDR3 is TGTGCCAGCAGCCGTACAGGGAAAGCTGAAGCTTTCTTT. Its translation is CASSRTGKAEAFF.

The rearrangement uses TRBV5-5 and TRBJ2-5; D perhaps matches TRBD1 (6 bases). Germline-derived CDR1 and CDR2 are SGHKS and YYEKEE (reference sequence). Trimming shortened V by 1 base and J by 4 bases, and 14 bases separated the two germline ends. The CDR3 spans 15 residues. CDR3 residues: CASSLNPRGGETQYF. CDR3 in DNA: TGTGCCAGCAGCTTGAATCCCAGGGGCGGAGAGACCCAGTACTTC.

This CDR3 is CASSPTGGNQPQHF. CDR3 in DNA: TGTGCCAGCAGCCCCACAGGGGGCAATCAGCCCCAGCATTTT. The chain carries TRBV11-2 and TRBJ1-5; 7 nucleotides agree with TRBD1. V gave up 5 bases and J gave up 2 bases; unmatched junction bases: 3. The CDR3 runs to 14 residues. Germline loops: CDR1 SGHAT, CDR2 FQNNGV.

This sequence joins TRBV7-6 and TRBJ2-7; D might be TRBD1 (6 bases). The length of the CDR3 is 13 residues. CDR1 and CDR2 (germline): SGHVS, FNYEAQ. V was trimmed by 3 bases and J by 6 bases, leaving 12 bases between them. The DNA for the CDR3 is TGTGCCAGCAGCTTTAGCCAGGGGTCCGAGCAGTACTTC. Amino acids: CASSFSQGSEQYF.

This clone has only one observation. The chain combines TRBV15 with TRBJ2-7; 7 positions match TRBD1. From germline, CDR1 is LNHNV and CDR2 YYDKDF (reference sequence). The CDR3 loop spans 14 amino acids. Losses at the gene ends were 0 bases for V and 6 bases for J; bases not matched to a gene: 5. CDR3 sequence reads: CATSRDPTGIEQYF. DNA of the CDR3: TGTGCCACCAGCAGAGATCCGACAGGGATCGAGCAGTACTTC.

The gene calls are TRBV29-1 and TRBJ2-1, with 9 bases aligning to TRBD1. The CDR3 consists of 13 residues. With 5 bases clipped from V and 9 bases from J, the junction kept 8 bases outside the gene matches. Germline V gene sequence: CDR1 SQVTM, CDR2 ANQGSEA. As DNA, the CDR3 is TGCAGCGTTCCCGGGACAGGGACGTTTGAGCAGTTCTTC. Amino acids: CSVPGTGTFEQFF.

The chain is built from TRBV4-2 and TRBJ1-3; TRBD1 agrees at 7 bases. V was clipped by 2 bases and J by 0 bases; unmatched bases: 4. This CDR3 region has 16 residues. Germline-derived CDR1 and CDR2 are LGHNA and YNFKEQ. The CDR3: CASSQPGTVSGNTIYF. DNA of the CDR3: TGTGCCAGCAGCCAACCAGGGACAGTCTCTGGAAACACCATATATTTT.

The rearrangement uses TRBV28 and TRBJ1-5; D call uncertain. CDR1 is MDHEN and CDR2 is SYDVKM in the germline V gene. Trimming removed 3 bases at V and 3 bases at J, with 12 bases between. This CDR3 contains 15 residues. CDR3 DNA sequence: TGTGCCAGCAGTTTTAATGGGTGGGCCAATCAGCCCCAGCATTTT. Its protein is CASSFNGWANQPQHF.

Points on this clone: The germline gene is not matched at one end of the junction; a read error may be the cause. The chain uses TRBV7-2 and TRBJ2-5; 8 bases match TRBD2. The germline CDR1 and CDR2 sequences are SGHTA and FQGNSA. The CDR3 is 13 amino acids. CDR3 bases: TGTGCCAGCAGCTTAGTGGGACTAGAGTCCCAGTACTTC. This codes for CASSLVGLESQYF. Full variable domain (outside the CDR3, taken from reference TRBV7-2 and TRBJ2-5): GAGVSQSPSNKVTEKGKDVELRCDPISGHTALYWYRQSLGQGLEFLIYFQGNSAPDKSGLPSDRFSAERTGGSVSTLTIQRTQQEDSAVYLCASSLVGLESQYFGPGTRLLVL.

The chain has TRBV30 and TRBJ1-4; 7 positions match TRBD1. From germline, CDR1 is GTSNPN and CDR2 SVGIG (reference sequence). The CDR3 covers 17 residues. V shed 6 bases, J shed 4 bases, and the junction held 17 bases outside the gene matches. CDR3 DNA: TGTGCCTGCCCGACAGGGCGAACCCCAGTGGGTAATGAAAAACTGTTTTTT. Translated: CACPTGRTPVGNEKLFF.

The CDR3: CAWATGTDSPLHF. The CDR3 DNA is TGTGCCTGGGCGACAGGGACGGATTCACCCCTCCACTTT. The chain uses TRBV30 and TRBJ1-6, with 7 bases identical to TRBD1. Germline CDR1 is GTSNPN and CDR2 is SVGIG (reference sequence). The CDR3 is 13 residues long. V lost 5 bases, J lost 8 bases, and 6 bases stayed unmatched.

The CDR3 protein is CASRRPNNEQFF. In nucleotides, the CDR3 is TGTGCCAGCCGCCGTCCGAACAATGAGCAGTTCTTC. This chain links TRBV6-5 with TRBJ2-1; no reliable D call. Trimming left V 8 bases short and J 5 bases short, with 10 bases between. Germline V gene lookup returns CDR1 MNHEY and CDR2 SVGAGI. The CDR3 totals 12 residues.